This T cell receptor (beta chain) is from a study of shared clonotypes between healthy human individuals. Repertoires were generated with immunoSEQ multiplex PCR, while TCRdb's copy carries only in-frame clones and drops some. This sample yields millions of clones, of which around nine tenths are seen a single time; 0.13% to 0.15% belongs to the top ten. The healthy adult donors were HIV-negative and reported no recent acute infections or vaccinations. This receptor was taken from a man between 18 and 29 years old in good health. What was sequenced was naive CD4+ T cells sorted from blood. Regarding subset: CD45RA+ positively selected.

Here the CDR3 DNA reads TGTGCCAGCAGTTACGGCCTGGGGTCCGAAAAACTGTTTTTT. Translating gives CASSYGLGSEKLFF. The V and J genes are TRBV6-5 and TRBJ1-4; D gene ambiguous. V lost 2 bases and J 8 bases, leaving 12 bases between the germline ends. CDR1 is MNHEY and CDR2 is SVGAGI in the germline V gene. The CDR3 contains 14 residues.